This record looks at one TCR beta chain sequence and its context. The data derive from a study of T cells after yellow fever vaccination. The CDR3 sequence is 14 residues long. Per germline, CDR1 KGHSY and CDR2 FQNENV. Trimming at V came to 4 bases and at J to 6 bases, leaving 5 bases not matched to a gene. TCRdb analysed the 5' RACE reads with MiXCR anew, one entry per CDR3 protein. The profile shows more than 90,000 distinct CDR3 sequences, 8.4% of them singletons. The TCR sequence derives from a man younger than 45 who received the YFV17D yellow fever vaccine. The rearrangement links TRBV16 to TRBJ2-1, with TRBD2 matching 8 bases. The material was CD8+ T cells sorted from PBMCs, obtained 45 days after the yellow fever booster vaccination. The CDR3 nucleotides read TGTGCCAGCAGCCCCGGGGGGGGGCGCAATGAGCAGTTCTTC. As protein: CASSPGGGRNEQFF.